These 10 T cell receptor beta chains came from one sample sequenced in a study of vaccination and CD4 T cells after COVID-19. Sequencing of DNA taken from cultured CD4+ T cells relied on the Oncomine TCR Beta short-read assay. TCRdb processed the PCR reads anew with MiXCR; each CDR3 protein has one entry. The repertoire holds several thousand distinct CDR3 sequences, with 45% to 60% as singletons. The treatment denotes: roughly 11-day PBMC culture with coronavirus spike peptide pools or control peptides (ViraFEST assay). Samples of CD4+ T cells were obtained from the unexposed donor before the COVID-19 pandemic (2011-2018). Their specific antigens are unknown. Sequencing was performed on CD4+ T cells from blood, cultured in vitro. The receptor set was obtained from a human donor in good health.

The chain combines TRBV14 with TRBJ2-7; TRBD2 matches at 11 bases. The J segment lost 4 bases and the V segment lost 4 bases, leaving 9 bases of the junction unmatched. The CDR3 loop spans 16 amino acids. Per germline, CDR1 SGHDN and CDR2 FVKESK. CDR3 in DNA: TGTGCCAGCAGCCCCCTCGGGCTAGCGGGAGGATACGAGCAGTACTTC. This sequence encodes CASSPLGLAGGYEQYF. Combining the CDR3 with reference TRBV14 and TRBJ2-7 gives the whole variable domain EAGVTQFPSHSVIEKGQTVTLRCDPISGHDNLYWYRRVMGKEIKFLLHFVKESKQDESGMPNNRFLAERTGGTYSTLKVQPAELEDSGVYFCASSPLGLAGGYEQYFGPGTRLTVT.

The genes are TRBV6-5 and TRBJ1-1; D remains ambiguous. Trimming pared 4 bases from V and 1 base from J, leaving 7 bases between. Germline V lookup: CDR1 MNHEY, CDR2 SVGAGI. The CDR3 runs to 13 residues. The CDR3 loop is CASSFRRNTEAFF. CDR3 bases: TGTGCCAGCAGTTTCCGGAGGAACACTGAAGCTTTCTTT.

This clonotype was recorded once. The V gene is TRBV6-5, the J gene TRBJ2-3; 10 bases map to TRBD2. The length of the CDR3 is 17 residues. Germline trimming cut 0 bases from V and 2 bases from J; bases unmatched to any gene: 5. Per germline, CDR1 MNHEY and CDR2 SVGAGI. The chain's CDR3 is CASSYSRLAGVTDTQYF. The CDR3 DNA follows: TGTGCCAGCAGTTACTCGAGGCTAGCGGGAGTCACAGATACGCAGTATTTT.

This clonotype came up a few times. The chain employs TRBV6-5 and TRBJ2-5; the match to TRBD1 covers 11 bases. Losses at the gene ends were 0 bases for V and 3 bases for J; bases not matched to a gene: 9. In germline, CDR1 is MNHEY, CDR2 SVGAGI. The CDR3 is 18 residues long. Written as DNA, the CDR3 is TGTGCCAGCAGTTACTCGTTGCCGGACAGGGGGCCAAAAGAGACCCAGTACTTC. Protein product: CASSYSLPDRGPKETQYF.

The chain's CDR3 is CASSHSSGTKNTGELFF. The DNA for the CDR3 is TGCGCCAGCAGCCATAGCTCCGGGACCAAGAACACCGGGGAGCTGTTTTTT. The chain couples TRBV4-3 to TRBJ2-2; D tentatively reads TRBD1 or TRBD2 (5 bases each). The V gene lost 3 bases and the J gene lost 1 base, with 15 bases spanning the gap. The CDR3 covers 17 residues. CDR1 and CDR2 (germline): LGHNA, YSLEER.

The V gene is TRBV11-2, the J gene TRBJ1-1; D gene unclear. Germline V gene data show CDR1 as SGHAT and CDR2 as FQNNGV. The V end lost 5 bases, the J end lost 1 base, and 8 bases lay between the germline ends. CDR3 length equals 13 residues. The DNA for the CDR3 is TGTGCCAGCAGCACGGACGGGAACACTGAAGCTTTCTTT. This codes for CASSTDGNTEAFF. Looking up the rest from reference TRBV11-2 and TRBJ1-1 gives the full variable domain: EAGVAQSPRYKIIEKRQSVAFWCNPISGHATLYWYQQILGQGPKLLIQFQNNGVVDDSQLPKDRFSAERLKGVDSTLKIQPAKLEDSAVYLCASSTDGNTEAFFGQGTRLTVV.

The chain joins TRBV3-1 to TRBJ1-1, with D tentatively TRBD1 (5 bases). Per germline, CDR1 LGHDT and CDR2 YNNKEL (reference sequence). The germline V and J ends were trimmed by 1 base and 2 bases, with 11 bases remaining between them. The CDR3 consists of 15 residues. CDR3 DNA: TGTGCCAGCAGCCAAGTGCCGACAGATAACACTGAAGCTTTCTTT. Its translation is CASSQVPTDNTEAFF.

The J gene is TRBJ2-2, the V gene TRBV25-1, with no clear D. The germline V and J ends were trimmed by 6 bases and 4 bases, with 21 bases remaining between them. CDR3 length: 17 residues. The V gene's germline CDR1 is MGHDK and CDR2 SYGVNS. CDR3 in amino acids: CASRPRLGLSSTGELFF. Written as DNA, the CDR3 is TGTGCCAGCAGGCCCAGGCTCGGGCTTTCCAGCACCGGGGAGCTGTTTTTT.

The rearrangement joins TRBV7-2 to TRBJ2-7; 13 bases fit TRBD2. The CDR3 has 16 amino acids. Germline assignment: CDR1 SGHTA and CDR2 FQGNSA. With 8 bases clipped from V and 3 bases from J, the junction kept 10 bases outside the gene matches. DNA of the CDR3: TGTGCCAGCGGCCCCGGGGGACTAGCGGGGAACTACGAGCAGTACTTC. It encodes CASGPGGLAGNYEQYF.

This clonotype has just a few counts. The V call is TRBV19, the J call TRBJ2-7; D possibly corresponds to TRBD2 (5 bases). Germline CDR1 reads LNHDA; CDR2 reads SQIVND (reference sequence). V was trimmed by 5 bases and J by 4 bases, leaving 12 bases between them. The CDR3 contains 13 residues. The CDR3 is CASSLLSGYEQYF. For the CDR3, the DNA is TGTGCCAGTAGTCTATTATCGGGATACGAGCAGTACTTC.